The source of this TCR beta chain is a study of cytomegalovirus exposure and HLA in healthy donors. Study-level results: Roughly uniform depth of sequencing across donors was assumed in presence/absence analyses. Association of 16,951 TCR beta sequences with HLA alleles was found at 0.05 false discovery rate in a later analysis. It was reportedly the case that the classifier diagnosed cytomegalovirus status with high specificity and sensitivity.

PCR employed 60 Vbeta and 13 Jbeta primers. Clones were read by immunoSEQ multiplex PCR, and TCRdb kept only the in-frame ones, dropping some. The sample lists about 150,000 clones; over 80% were seen once. This clone appeared a few times. Its antigen remains unknown. The TCR sequence derives from a boy aged 2 to 10 in good health and CMV-seronegative. Sequences were obtained from PBMCs.

The CDR3 reads CASSQSGNIRQGSDTQYF. Written as DNA, the CDR3 is TGTGCCAGCAGCCAATCGGGCAACATAAGACAGGGCTCAGATACGCAGTATTTT. The V call is TRBV4-2, the J call TRBJ2-3; 7 nucleotides agree with TRBD1. This CDR3 is 18 amino acids long. Germline lookup yields CDR1 LGHNA and CDR2 YNFKEQ. V gave up 2 bases and J gave up 4 bases; unmatched junction bases: 15.